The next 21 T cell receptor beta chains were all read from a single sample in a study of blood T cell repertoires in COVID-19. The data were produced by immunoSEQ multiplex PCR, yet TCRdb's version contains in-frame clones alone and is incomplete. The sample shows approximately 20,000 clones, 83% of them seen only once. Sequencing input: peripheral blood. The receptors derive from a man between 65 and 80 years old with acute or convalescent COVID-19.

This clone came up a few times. CDR3 bases: TGTGCCAGCAGTGATGGAGCAGGGCGCAATCAGCCCCAGCATTTT. This codes for CASSDGAGRNQPQHF. This sequence joins TRBV2 and TRBJ1-5; D possibly corresponds to TRBD1 (5 bases). Deletions cut 3 bases from V and 2 bases from J, with 11 bases between. The CDR3 runs 15 residues. Germline CDR1 SNHLY, CDR2 FYNNEI. The full variable domain, in which reference TRBV2 and TRBJ1-5 provide the parts outside the CDR3, is EPEVTQTPSHQVTQMGQEVILRCVPISNHLYFYWYRQILGQKVEFLVSFYNNEISEKSEIFDDQFSVERPDGSNFTLKIRSTKLEDSAMYFCASSDGAGRNQPQHFGDGTRLSIL.

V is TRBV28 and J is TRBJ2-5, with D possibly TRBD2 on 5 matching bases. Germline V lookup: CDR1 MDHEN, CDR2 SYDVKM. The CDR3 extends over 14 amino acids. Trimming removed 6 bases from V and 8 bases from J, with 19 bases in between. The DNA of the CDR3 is TGTGCCAGCAGCCTTGGACTTCACGGCGCCACCCAGTACTTC. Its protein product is CASSLGLHGATQYF.

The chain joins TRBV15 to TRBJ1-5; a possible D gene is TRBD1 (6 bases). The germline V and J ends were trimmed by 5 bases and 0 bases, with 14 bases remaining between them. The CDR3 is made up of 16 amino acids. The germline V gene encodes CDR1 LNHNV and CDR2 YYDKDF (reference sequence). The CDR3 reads CATSPYGGGSNQPQHF. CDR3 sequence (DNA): TGTGCCACCAGCCCCTATGGGGGCGGTAGCAATCAGCCCCAGCATTTT.

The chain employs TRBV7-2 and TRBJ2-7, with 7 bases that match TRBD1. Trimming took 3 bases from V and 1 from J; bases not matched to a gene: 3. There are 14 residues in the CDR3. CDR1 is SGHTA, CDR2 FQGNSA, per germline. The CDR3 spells CASSFGQESYEQYF. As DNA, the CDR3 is TGTGCCAGCAGCTTCGGACAGGAGTCCTACGAGCAGTACTTC. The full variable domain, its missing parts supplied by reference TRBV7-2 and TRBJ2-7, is GAGVSQSPSNKVTEKGKDVELRCDPISGHTALYWYRQSLGQGLEFLIYFQGNSAPDKSGLPSDRFSAERTGGSVSTLTIQRTQQEDSAVYLCASSFGQESYEQYFGPGTRLTVT.

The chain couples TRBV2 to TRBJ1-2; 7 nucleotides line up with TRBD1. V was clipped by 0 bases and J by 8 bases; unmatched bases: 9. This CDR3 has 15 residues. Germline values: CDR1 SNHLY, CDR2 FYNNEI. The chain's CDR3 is CASSEALRAGGGYTF. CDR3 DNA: TGTGCCAGCAGTGAAGCGCTACGGGCAGGGGGAGGCTACACCTTC.

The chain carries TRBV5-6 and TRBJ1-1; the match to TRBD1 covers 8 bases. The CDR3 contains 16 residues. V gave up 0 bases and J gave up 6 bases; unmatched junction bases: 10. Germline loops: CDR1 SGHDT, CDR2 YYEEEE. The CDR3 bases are TGTGCCAGCAGCTTGGGGGCAGGGGGCCGATTTGCTGAAGCTTTCTTT. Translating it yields CASSLGAGGRFAEAFF. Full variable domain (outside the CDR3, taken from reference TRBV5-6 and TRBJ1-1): DAGVTQSPTHLIKTRGQQVTLRCSPKSGHDTVSWYQQALGQGPQFIFQYYEEEERQRGNFPDRFSGHQFPNYSSELNVNALLLGDSALYLCASSLGAGGRFAEAFFGQGTRLTVV.

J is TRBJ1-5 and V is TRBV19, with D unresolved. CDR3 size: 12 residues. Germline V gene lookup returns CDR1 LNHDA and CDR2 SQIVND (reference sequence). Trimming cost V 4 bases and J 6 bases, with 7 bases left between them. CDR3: CASSTWSQPQHF. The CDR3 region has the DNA TGTGCCAGTAGTACTTGGAGTCAGCCCCAGCATTTT.

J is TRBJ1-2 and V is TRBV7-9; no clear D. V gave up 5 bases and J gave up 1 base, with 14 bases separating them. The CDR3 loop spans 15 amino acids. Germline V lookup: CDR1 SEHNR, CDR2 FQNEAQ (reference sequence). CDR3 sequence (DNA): TGTGCCAGCAGCCCCCCGGGAGCGTATAACTATGGCTACACCTTC. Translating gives CASSPPGAYNYGYTF. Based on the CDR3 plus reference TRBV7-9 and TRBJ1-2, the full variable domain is DTGVSQNPRHKITKRGQNVTFRCDPISEHNRLYWYRQTLGQGPEFLTYFQNEAQLEKSRLLSDRFSAERPKGSFSTLEIQRTEQGDSAMYLCASSPPGAYNYGYTFGSGTRLTVV.

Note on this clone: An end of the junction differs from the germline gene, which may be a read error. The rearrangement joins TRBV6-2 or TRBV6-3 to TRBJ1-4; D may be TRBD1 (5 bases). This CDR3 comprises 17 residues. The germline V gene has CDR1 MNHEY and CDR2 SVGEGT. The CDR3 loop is CASSYPRGQATNEKLFF. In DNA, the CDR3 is TGTGCCAGCAGTTACCCTAGGGGCCAGGCAACTAATGAAAAATTGTTTTTT.

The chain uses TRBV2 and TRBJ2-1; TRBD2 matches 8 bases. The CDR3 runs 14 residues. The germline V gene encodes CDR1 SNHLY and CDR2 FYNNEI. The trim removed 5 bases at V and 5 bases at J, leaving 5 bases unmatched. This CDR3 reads CASSPGLAHNEQFF. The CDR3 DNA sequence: TGTGCCAGCAGTCCAGGACTAGCACACAATGAGCAGTTCTTC.

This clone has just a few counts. The CDR3: CASSRARGNTIYF. DNA for the CDR3: TGTGCCAGCTCGAGGGCAAGAGGAAACACCATATATTTT. The V and J genes are TRBV18 and TRBJ1-3; D unresolved. V dropped 6 bases and J dropped 4 bases, with 10 bases sitting between them. Germline V gene sequence: CDR1 KGHSH, CDR2 LQKENI. The CDR3 runs to 13 residues.

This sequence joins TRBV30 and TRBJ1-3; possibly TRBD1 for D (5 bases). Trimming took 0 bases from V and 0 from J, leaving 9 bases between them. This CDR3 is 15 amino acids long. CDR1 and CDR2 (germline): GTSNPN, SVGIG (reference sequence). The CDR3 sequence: CAWSVPGGSGNTIYF. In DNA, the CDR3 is TGTGCCTGGAGTGTACCCGGGGGCTCTGGAAACACCATATATTTT. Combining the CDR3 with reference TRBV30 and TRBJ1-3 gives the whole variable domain SQTIHQWPATLVQPVGSPLSLECTVEGTSNPNLYWYRQAAGRGLQLLFYSVGIGQISSEVPQNLSASRPQDRQFILSSKKLLLSDSGFYLCAWSVPGGSGNTIYFGEGSWLTVV.

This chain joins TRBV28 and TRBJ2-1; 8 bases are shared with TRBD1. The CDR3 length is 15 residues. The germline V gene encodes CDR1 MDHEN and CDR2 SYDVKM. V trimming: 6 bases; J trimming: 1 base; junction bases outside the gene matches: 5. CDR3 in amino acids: CASSQTGASYNEQFF. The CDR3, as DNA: TGTGCCAGCAGCCAGACAGGGGCGTCCTACAATGAGCAGTTCTTC.

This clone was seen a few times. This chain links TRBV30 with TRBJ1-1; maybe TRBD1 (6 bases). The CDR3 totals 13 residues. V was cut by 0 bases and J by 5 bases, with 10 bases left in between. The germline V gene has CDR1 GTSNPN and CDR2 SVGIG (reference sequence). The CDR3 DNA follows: TGTGCCTGGAGTGTAGGGGGTCGAACTGAAGCTTTCTTT. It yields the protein CAWSVGGRTEAFF.

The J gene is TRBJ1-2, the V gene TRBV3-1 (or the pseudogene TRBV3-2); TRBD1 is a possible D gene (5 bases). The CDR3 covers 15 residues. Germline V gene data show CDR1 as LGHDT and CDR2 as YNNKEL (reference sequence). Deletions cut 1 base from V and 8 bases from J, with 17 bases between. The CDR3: CASSQGEVQGWGYTF. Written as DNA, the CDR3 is TGTGCCAGCAGCCAAGGTGAGGTCCAGGGCTGGGGCTACACCTTC.

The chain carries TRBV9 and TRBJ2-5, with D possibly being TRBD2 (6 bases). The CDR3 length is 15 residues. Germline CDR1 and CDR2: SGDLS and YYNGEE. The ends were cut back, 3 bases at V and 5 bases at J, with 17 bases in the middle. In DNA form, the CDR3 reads TGTGCCAGCAGCGCTCGAAGGGACTCTATGGAGACCCAGTACTTC. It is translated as CASSARRDSMETQYF.

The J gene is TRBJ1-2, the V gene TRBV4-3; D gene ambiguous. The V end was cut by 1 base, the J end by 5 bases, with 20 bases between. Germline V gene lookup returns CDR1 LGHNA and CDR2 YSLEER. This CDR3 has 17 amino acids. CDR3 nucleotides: TGCGCCAGCAGCCAAGTTTTTCCCAATGAGGCCTATTATGGCTACACCTTC. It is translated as CASSQVFPNEAYYGYTF.

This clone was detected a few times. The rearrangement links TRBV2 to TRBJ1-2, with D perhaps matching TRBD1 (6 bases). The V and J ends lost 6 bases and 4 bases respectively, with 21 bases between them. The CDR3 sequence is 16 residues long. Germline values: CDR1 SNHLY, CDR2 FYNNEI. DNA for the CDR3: TGTGCCAGCAGACAAAGAATTGCACAGGGTAGCTATGGCTACACCTTC. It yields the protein CASRQRIAQGSYGYTF.

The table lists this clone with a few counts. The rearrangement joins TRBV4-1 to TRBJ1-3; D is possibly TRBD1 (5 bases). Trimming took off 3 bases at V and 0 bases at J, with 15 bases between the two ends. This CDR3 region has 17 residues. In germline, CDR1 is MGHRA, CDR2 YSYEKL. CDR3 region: CASSQGWGERSGNTIYF. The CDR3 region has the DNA TGCGCCAGCAGCCAGGGTTGGGGGGAACGCTCTGGAAACACCATATATTTT.

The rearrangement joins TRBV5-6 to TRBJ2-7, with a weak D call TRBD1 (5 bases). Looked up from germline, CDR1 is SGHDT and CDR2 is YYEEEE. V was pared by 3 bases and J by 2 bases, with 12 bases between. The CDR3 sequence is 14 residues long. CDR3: CASSSQATPYEQYF. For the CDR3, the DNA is TGTGCCAGCAGCTCACAGGCAACCCCCTACGAGCAGTACTTC.

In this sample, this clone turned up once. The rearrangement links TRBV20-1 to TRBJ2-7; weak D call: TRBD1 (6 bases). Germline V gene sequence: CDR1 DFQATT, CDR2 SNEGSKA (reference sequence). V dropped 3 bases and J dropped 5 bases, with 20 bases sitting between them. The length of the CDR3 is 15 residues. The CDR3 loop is CSASTPGHRVNEQYF. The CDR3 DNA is TGCAGTGCTAGTACGCCGGGACATCGGGTAAACGAGCAGTACTTC.